This T cell receptor (beta chain) emerged from a study of shared clonotypes between healthy human individuals (dated by TCRdb to about 2020). Regarding the study in general: A couple of women and a few men aged 18 to 49 years were included in the cohort. For each donor, three plates each were used for CD4 naive and CD4 memory, two plates were used for CD8 naive, and one plate was used for CD8 memory. To estimate repertoire size and how much clonotypes are shared between individuals, the study performed deep sequencing of blood TCR repertoires from about five healthy adults. Libraries were prepared and TCR repertoires were sequenced by different laboratories using diverse techniques, in order to increase sequencing depth and limit assay-specific biases. Per donor, leukapheresis produced somewhere between about 0.85 and 8.9 billion PBMCs. The study at large found these results: Sampling was restricted to blood, and TCR repertoires in tissue are likely to differ from TCR repertoires in blood. Compared with non-shared clonotypes, clonotypes shared by all four sorted-subset donors had higher generation probabilities. Across several donors, roughly 5% of naive CD4, around 3.3% of naive CD8, about 2% of memory CD4, and approximately 0.4% of memory CD8 clonotypes were shared. Even with the large sequencing depth, rarefaction of the sorted-subset datasets indicated that sequencing was incomplete. Pairwise subsampling indicated that sequencing depth was expected to affect the degree of clonotype sharing among donors. The genetic and exposure-history diversity represented was limited by the small number of donors. Estimated clonotype richness was generally larger for naive than for memory subsets.

Using the deep immunoSEQ assay, multiplex PCR amplified TCR CDR3 regions from genomic DNA. For each cell subset, the extracted genomic DNA was distributed evenly across all wells of several immunoSEQ 96-well plates, and each plate served as one replicate. For sorted subsets, each replicate PCR was loaded with roughly 0.2 ug genomic DNA, equivalent to approximately 33,000 T cell genomes. Purified libraries were measured with a Qubit 3.0 fluorometer, size-checked on a Bioanalyzer 2100, and measured again with the KAPA Library Quantification kit. Each immunoSEQ 96-well plate was sequenced on its own single-read 150-cycle Illumina NextSeq 550 flow cell. In the paper's pipeline: Because the immunoSEQ output held only junctional sequences and lacked quality scores, the filtering could not match the filtering applied to full-length reads. To assign V/J genes and CDR3, sequences were annotated using PyIR, a Python wrapper for IgBLAST v1.9, with IMGT germline references. Reads were filtered out if the reads had weak V/J assignments (E-value above 1e-6), no CDR3, stop codons, out-of-frame junctions, or ambiguous translated residues. V3J clonotypes were defined by identical inferred V gene, J gene, and CDR3 amino acid sequence. The percentage overlap between two repertoires was calculated by dividing the number of shared unique clonotypes by the size of the smaller repertoire. RTK rarefaction, the Chao1 estimator, and Recon v2.1 estimates of unobserved clonotypes were used to assess repertoire richness. Generation probabilities were computed with OLGA for all TCRbeta clonotypes obtained by the gDNA method from a handful of donors. TCRdb took this table from immuneACCESS and kept in-frame rearrangements with V and J called. Such tables lack part of the clones; where checked against another copy, unresolved V genes explain under half of the gap, and the rest is unexplained. V, J and clone size derive from that table, while D and trimming were established from the DNA sequence. The sample includes a few million clones, with roughly 93% observed a single time. The top ten clonotypes cover about 0.37% of the sample.

The donors were healthy, HIV-negative adults with no recently reported acute infections or vaccinations. Only Caucasian adults living in Nashville, Tennessee, USA were represented among the donors. Magnetic negative selection was used to enrich CD4+ T cells, after which naive cells were positively selected on CD45RA and the negative fraction became the memory subset. After blood collection by leukapheresis, PBMCs were isolated using Ficoll-Histopaque density gradient centrifugation and then cryopreserved in the vapor phase of liquid nitrogen. Purity and quantity of every magnetically sorted T cell population were checked by analytical flow cytometry. Genomic DNA was isolated from each sorted fraction and quantified by UV absorbance on a Nanodrop 2000c. Concerning this clone: The antigen it recognizes is unknown. Base-call qualities are not available, and no considerably larger clone is one nucleotide away.

CDR1 SGHNT and CDR2 YYREEE were looked up in the germline V gene (reference sequence). Compared with germline, V lacks 5 bases and J lacks 5 bases; bases without a gene match: 8. Its CDR3 holds 15 amino acids, cysteine through phenylalanine. Here the CDR3 DNA is all that survives: 45 bases in frame from base 1. This receptor was taken from a man between 18 and 29 years old in good health. Some clones in this sample may be carry-over from other donors' samples. The sample consisted of naive CD4+ T cells from PBMCs. The intended sense of this specimen's cell subset or site label: CD45RA+ positively selected. This sequence uses TRBV5-4 and TRBJ2-1; TRBD1 matches 9 bases in the middle. The nucleotide sequence reads as follows: TGTGCCAGCAGGGATGGGACAGGGTACCACAATGAGCAGTTCTTC. Its translation reads: CASRDGTGYHNEQFF.